A selection of T cell receptor beta chains follows, all from one sample in a study of OX40 agonist ivuxolimab in advanced cancers. Profiled with immunoSEQ multiplex PCR; TCRdb holds only in-frame clones, not every one. In the table there are about 75,000 clones, roughly 81% of which are singletons. This sample comprised CD4+ or CD8+ T cells sorted from blood, obtained in a trial of the OX40 agonist ivuxolimab. The origin of the receptors is an adult with an advanced solid tumor such as melanoma, head and neck, liver or kidney cancer. Both conserved end residues are part of each CDR3. A D gene is named only where the DNA matches it firmly. Clone size is given for some rows only: seen once, a few or many times, or a class if the clone is expanded.

J | V | size | D | CDR3 | DNA
TRBJ1-1 | TRBV18 | . | . | CASSPGGPNTEAFF | TGTGCCAGCTCACCGGGGGGACCGAACACTGAAGCTTTCTTT
TRBJ2-7 | TRBV28 | once | . | CASSFLQERSYEQYF | TGTGCCAGCAGTTTTTTGCAGGAAAGATCCTACGAGCAGTACTTC
TRBJ2-7 | TRBV27 | . | TRBD1 | CASKPYRDRGQEQYF | TGTGCCAGCAAACCATACCGGGACAGGGGGCAGGAGCAGTACTTC
TRBJ1-3 | TRBV6-5 | . | . | CASSYPNYSGNTIYF | TGTGCCAGCAGTTACCCAAACTACTCTGGAAACACCATATATTTT
TRBJ1-6 | TRBV5-6 | . | . | CASSLVRSSPLHF | TGTGCCAGCAGCTTAGTGAGAAGCTCACCCCTCCACTTT
TRBJ2-1 | TRBV4-1 | . | . | CASSLKDEQFF | TGCGCCAGCAGCCTAAAGGATGAGCAGTTCTTC
TRBJ1-1 | TRBV6-5 | . | . | CASSYNRNTEAFF | TGTGCCAGCAGTTACAATCGGAACACTGAAGCTTTCTTT
TRBJ2-2 | TRBV18 | . | . | CASSPPARPSGELFF | TGTGCCAGCTCACCACCGGCCCGGCCGTCTGGGGAGCTGTTTTTT
TRBJ1-3 | TRBV28 | few | . | CASSSGGNTIYF | TGTGCCAGCAGTTCGGGTGGAAACACCATATATTTT
TRBJ2-1 | TRBV6-1 | . | TRBD2 | CASSELAVYNEQFF | TGTGCCAGCAGTGAGCTAGCGGTTTACAATGAGCAGTTCTTC
TRBJ1-4 | TRBV7-2 | . | . | CASSALRVGDEKLFF | TGTGCCAGCAGCGCCCTGAGGGTCGGAGATGAAAAACTGTTTTTT
TRBJ1-1 | TRBV5-1 | . | . | CASSLMGNPNTEAFF | TGCGCCAGCAGCTTGATGGGCAACCCGAACACTGAAGCTTTCTTT
TRBJ2-1 | TRBV9 | . | . | CASSVLAWDEQFF | TGTGCCAGCAGCGTACTAGCGTGGGATGAGCAGTTCTTC
TRBJ2-3 | TRBV5-1 | . | TRBD2 | CASSSLAGVGTDTQYF | TGCGCCAGCAGCTCCCTAGCGGGAGTTGGCACAGATACGCAGTATTTT
TRBJ1-5 | TRBV6-1 | . | . | CASSYNSYQPQHF | TGTGCCAGCAGTTATAACAGTTATCAGCCCCAGCATTTT
TRBJ2-1 | TRBV5-6 | few | TRBD2 | CASSATGTSSYNEQFF | TGTGCCAGCAGCGCCACCGGGACTAGCTCCTACAATGAGCAGTTCTTC
TRBJ2-7 | TRBV5-4 | . | . | CASSLLAKSYEQYF | TGTGCCAGCAGCTTGTTAGCGAAATCCTACGAGCAGTACTTC
TRBJ1-1 | TRBV18 | . | . | CASSPEVIGRGTEAFF | TGTGCCAGCTCACCTGAGGTCATAGGGCGGGGAACTGAAGCTTTCTTT
TRBJ2-7 | TRBV7-2 | . | TRBD1 | CASSPTGTAYEQYF | TGTGCCAGCAGCCCTACCGGGACAGCCTACGAGCAGTACTTC
TRBJ2-4 | TRBV11-2 | . | . | CASSLAQTAKNIQYF | TGTGCCAGCAGCTTAGCCCAGACGGCCAAAAACATTCAGTACTTC
TRBJ1-2 | TRBV5-6 | . | . | CASSLDLGEGYTF | TGTGCCAGCAGCTTGGATTTAGGTGAAGGCTACACCTTC
TRBJ1-2 | TRBV19 | . | . | CASSPLSGAAEPNYGYTF | TGTGCCAGTAGTCCCTTGAGTGGGGCCGCCGAACCTAACTATGGCTACACCTTC
TRBJ1-5 | TRBV6-5 | hyperexpanded | TRBD1 | CASSPGQKNQPQHF | TGTGCCAGCAGCCCGGGACAGAAGAATCAGCCCCAGCATTTT
TRBJ2-7 | TRBV7-9 | . | . | CASSPLGETYEQYF | TGTGCCAGCAGCCCTTTGGGGGAGACTTACGAGCAGTACTTC
TRBJ2-4 | TRBV6-1 | . | TRBD1 | CASRDSKNIQYF | TGTGCCAGTCGGGACAGCAAAAACATTCAGTACTTC
TRBJ1-6 | TRBV19 | . | . | CATGEGNSPLHF | TGTGCCACAGGGGAGGGAAACTCACCCCTCCACTTT
TRBJ1-2 | TRBV6-6 | . | . | CASSSSYGYTF | TGTGCCAGCAGTTCCAGCTATGGCTACACCTTC
TRBJ1-5 | TRBV6-5 | . | . | CASSGRGSNQPQHF | TGTGCCAGCAGCGGACGGGGGAGCAATCAGCCCCAGCATTTT
TRBJ2-7 | TRBV27 | few | . | CASMEFGGELIHEQYF | TGTGCCAGCATGGAGTTTGGGGGCGAATTGATCCACGAGCAGTACTTC
TRBJ1-4 | TRBV19 | . | TRBD1 | CATSDRATNEKLFF | TGTGCCACCAGCGACAGGGCAACTAATGAAAAACTGTTTTTT
TRBJ1-2 | TRBV2 | . | . | CASKDTGTYGYTF | TGTGCCAGCAAAGATACAGGGACTTATGGCTACACCTTC
TRBJ2-7 | TRBV28 | few | . | CASSLGDYEQYF | TGTGCCAGCAGTTTAGGGGACTACGAGCAGTACTTC
TRBJ2-1 | TRBV4-2 | once | TRBD2 | CASSQDGTSGSYNEQFF | TGTGCCAGCAGCCAAGATGGGACTAGCGGGTCCTACAATGAGCAGTTCTTC
TRBJ2-7 | TRBV6-5 | . | . | CATLRDAEQYF | TGTGCCACCCTCCGGGACGCCGAGCAGTACTTC
TRBJ2-2 | TRBV6-5 | . | . | CASSYQVVRDTGELFF | TGTGCCAGCAGTTATCAAGTGGTCCGTGACACCGGGGAGCTGTTTTTT
TRBJ2-6 | TRBV5-6 | . | . | CASSLRISGANVLTF | TGTGCCAGCAGCTTGAGAATATCTGGGGCCAACGTCCTGACTTTC
TRBJ2-7 | TRBV29-1 | . | TRBD2 | CSVVASGRTFEQYF | TGCAGCGTTGTAGCTAGCGGGAGAACTTTCGAGCAGTACTTC
TRBJ2-7 | TRBV6-6 | . | TRBD2 | CASSWGLAGGYEQYF | TGTGCCAGCAGTTGGGGACTAGCGGGAGGATACGAGCAGTACTTC
TRBJ2-3 | TRBV28 | . | . | CASSLRTASERGTQYF | TGTGCCAGCAGTCTCCGGACAGCCTCCGAGAGGGGTACGCAGTATTTT
TRBJ1-3 | TRBV19 | . | . | CASSIGGESGNTIYF | TGTGCCAGTAGTATAGGTGGCGAATCTGGAAACACCATATATTTT
TRBJ2-3 | TRBV11-2 | . | . | CASSRGTAYTDTQYF | TGTGCCAGCAGTCGCGGGACAGCTTACACAGATACGCAGTATTTT
TRBJ1-6 | TRBV14 | . | . | CASSLNSDLTPLHF | TGTGCCAGCAGCCTTAACTCGGACCTTACACCCCTCCACTTT
TRBJ2-3 | TRBV10-3 | . | TRBD1 | CAISEGQGAADTQYF | TGTGCCATCAGTGAGGGGCAGGGGGCTGCAGATACGCAGTATTTT
TRBJ1-1 | TRBV18 | . | . | CASSPHVNTEAFF | TGTGCCAGCTCACCCCACGTGAACACTGAAGCTTTCTTT
TRBJ2-2 | TRBV5-1 | . | . | CASSWGLHNTGELFF | TGCGCCAGCAGCTGGGGACTTCATAACACCGGGGAGCTGTTTTTT
TRBJ1-1 | TRBV6-1 | . | . | CASSEMGVPNTEAFF | TGTGCCAGCAGTGAAATGGGGGTCCCGAACACTGAAGCTTTCTTT
TRBJ1-6 | TRBV11-2 | . | . | CASSLDRDRHNSYNSPLHF | TGTGCCAGCAGCTTAGATCGAGACAGACATAACTCCTATAATTCACCCCTCCACTTT